What follows are 24 T cell receptor beta chains derived from one specimen sequenced in a study of blood T cell repertoires in COVID-19 (dated by TCRdb to 2018 to 2020). Receptors were amplified or captured by the immunoSEQ multiplex PCR assay. This immuneACCESS table, as held by TCRdb, lists in-frame sequences with V and J called but not all clones. Of the missing ones, under half trace to an unresolved V gene in checked studies; the others have no known cause. This sample lists roughly 100,000 clones; around 81% were detected once. The leading ten clones occupy around 10% of the sample. Sequenced material: peripheral blood. The origin of the receptors is a woman aged 70 to 79 with acute or convalescent COVID-19.

The chain uses TRBV7-2 and TRBJ2-7; weak D call: TRBD1 (6 bases). The CDR3 totals 13 residues. With 5 bases removed from V and 3 bases from J, the gap between germline ends came to 11 bases. Germline CDR1 is SGHTA and CDR2 is FQGNSA. CDR3 nucleotide sequence: TGTGCCAGCAGCCTCGACAGGATCTACGAGCAGTACTTC. This encodes CASSLDRIYEQYF.

The chain combines TRBV27 with TRBJ2-7; D possibly corresponds to TRBD1 (6 bases). Germline values: CDR1 MNHEY, CDR2 SMNVEV (reference sequence). V was pared by 3 bases and J by 3 bases, with 9 bases between. CDR3 length: 13 residues. This CDR3 reads CASSFTGNYEQYF. Written as DNA, the CDR3 is TGTGCCAGCAGTTTCACAGGGAACTACGAGCAGTACTTC.

The rearrangement links TRBV5-1 to TRBJ2-2; 8 positions match TRBD1. Germline CDR1 SGHRS, CDR2 YFSETQ. V shed 0 bases, J shed 2 bases, and the junction held 3 bases outside the gene matches. This CDR3 has 16 amino acids. This CDR3 is CASSLVGTGNTGELFF. The CDR3 coding sequence is TGCGCCAGCAGCTTGGTGGGGACAGGAAACACCGGGGAGCTGTTTTTT.

The chain carries TRBV29-1 and TRBJ1-5; D gene ambiguous. This CDR3 has 13 residues. The germline V gene has CDR1 SQVTM and CDR2 ANQGSEA. Trimming removed 7 bases from V and 5 bases from J, with 15 bases in between. This CDR3 is CSAQDTLYQPQHF. CDR3 coding DNA: TGCAGCGCCCAAGACACCCTTTATCAGCCCCAGCATTTT.

The rearrangement links TRBV6-6 to TRBJ2-7; 9 positions match TRBD1. The CDR3 loop spans 13 amino acids. V lost 10 bases, J lost 5 bases, and 9 bases stayed unmatched. CDR1 is MNHNY and CDR2 is SVGAGI in the germline V gene (reference sequence). The CDR3, as DNA: TGTGCCACCAGGGGACAGGGAAACAACGAGCAGTACTTC. This gives the protein CATRGQGNNEQYF.

The rearrangement links TRBV29-1 to TRBJ2-7; D might be TRBD1 (7 bases). The CDR3 loop spans 12 amino acids. The germline V gene has CDR1 SQVTM and CDR2 ANQGSEA. V was trimmed by 4 bases and J by 5 bases, leaving 12 bases between them. The CDR3 nucleotides read TGCAGCGTTGCTCAGGGGGGCGACGAGCAGTACTTC. Its translation: CSVAQGGDEQYF.

V usage is TRBV5-1 and J usage is TRBJ1-4, with TRBD1 matching over 10 bases. Looked up from germline, CDR1 is SGHRS and CDR2 is YFSETQ. The CDR3 is 14 amino acids. J lost 7 bases, V lost 4 bases, and 4 bases had no gene match. CDR3 region: CASSRDRGIEKLFF. CDR3 in DNA: TGCGCCAGCAGCCGGGACAGGGGTATTGAAAAACTGTTTTTT.

The chain couples TRBV7-2 to TRBJ1-2; TRBD1 matches 10 bases. V gave up 2 bases and J gave up 6 bases; unmatched junction bases: 3. CDR3 length equals 14 residues. Germline-derived CDR1 and CDR2 are SGHTA and FQGNSA. CDR3 DNA sequence: TGTGCCAGCAGCTTAACCGGACAGGGGGATGGCTACACCTTC. Translated: CASSLTGQGDGYTF.

Concerning this clone: Other DNA sequences in the sample encode the same CDR3. This sequence joins TRBV5-1 and TRBJ2-7, with TRBD2 matching 11 bases. There are 15 residues in the CDR3. Germline CDR1 and CDR2: SGHRS and YFSETQ. Trimming took 4 bases from V and 1 from J; bases not matched to a gene: 4. CDR3 sequence: CASSPLAGGSYEQYF. The DNA of the CDR3 is TGCGCCAGCAGCCCCCTAGCGGGGGGATCCTACGAGCAGTACTTC.

The chain has TRBV5-4 and TRBJ1-1, with D maybe TRBD1 (6 bases). From germline, CDR1 is SGHNT and CDR2 YYREEE (reference sequence). There are 15 residues in the CDR3. V was clipped by 2 bases and J by 0 bases, with 11 bases between them. The CDR3 loop reads CASSLGGGVNTEAFF. CDR3 sequence (DNA): TGTGCCAGCAGCTTAGGGGGGGGAGTGAACACTGAAGCTTTCTTT.

This chain uses TRBV20-1 with TRBJ1-5; D is unresolved. The V gene lost 3 bases and the J gene lost 2 bases, with 17 bases spanning the gap. Germline V gene sequence: CDR1 DFQATT, CDR2 SNEGSKA (reference sequence). This CDR3 spans 16 amino acids. CDR3 nucleotide sequence: TGCAGTGCTAGTTACGGGATCGGATCGGGCAATCAGCCCCAGCATTTT. Translating it yields CSASYGIGSGNQPQHF.

This rearrangement joins TRBV11-2 to TRBJ2-4; TRBD1 matches 10 bases. V shed 3 bases, J shed 7 bases, and the junction held 0 bases outside the gene matches. The CDR3 covers 13 residues. Germline lookup yields CDR1 SGHAT and CDR2 FQNNGV. CDR3 loop: CASSLGQGNIQYF. The CDR3 DNA is TGTGCCAGCAGCTTGGGACAGGGGAACATTCAGTACTTC.

This clone was counted only a few times. The chain is built from TRBV5-1 and TRBJ2-3; 8 nucleotides align to TRBD1. CDR3 length equals 13 residues. Per the germline V gene, CDR1 is SGHRS and CDR2 is YFSETQ. Trimming at V came to 6 bases and at J to 8 bases, leaving 8 bases not matched to a gene. As DNA, the CDR3 is TGCGCCAGCACCCCGGACAGGGAAGGTACGCAGTATTTT. It specifies CASTPDREGTQYF.

The chain employs TRBV19 and TRBJ1-2; 7 positions agree with TRBD1. CDR3 size: 12 residues. Trimming cost V 6 bases and J 2 bases; bases outside gene matches: 0. Germline V gene lookup returns CDR1 LNHDA and CDR2 SQIVND (reference sequence). CDR3 protein: CASRQGNYGYTF. The CDR3, as DNA: TGTGCCAGTAGACAGGGGAACTATGGCTACACCTTC. Full variable domain (rest looked up from reference TRBV19 and TRBJ1-2): DGGITQSPKYLFRKEGQNVTLSCEQNLNHDAMYWYRQDPGQGLRLIYYSQIVNDFQKGDIAEGYSVSREKKESFPLTVTSAQKNPTAFYLCASRQGNYGYTFGSGTRLTVV.

This chain connects TRBV5-1 to TRBJ1-2; perhaps TRBD1 as D (5 bases). The CDR3 covers 15 residues. CDR1 is SGHRS and CDR2 is YFSETQ in the germline V gene. The V end was cut by 3 bases, the J end by 9 bases, with 21 bases between. The CDR3 DNA sequence: TGCGCCAGCAGCTCGGCCGGCGGGACGGTCAGAAGCTACACCTTC. The encoded protein is CASSSAGGTVRSYTF.

This sequence joins TRBV5-1 and TRBJ1-4, with 8 bases lining up with TRBD1. This CDR3 has 15 amino acids. Trimming cost V 8 bases and J 4 bases; bases outside gene matches: 10. In germline, CDR1 is SGHRS, CDR2 YFSETQ. The CDR3 DNA is TGCGCCAGTACCTACAGGGGGATGGATAATGAAAAACTGTTTTTT. Its translation is CASTYRGMDNEKLFF. The full variable domain, with the rest looked up from reference TRBV5-1 and TRBJ1-4, is KAGVTQTPRYLIKTRGQQVTLSCSPISGHRSVSWYQQTPGQGLQFLFEYFSETQRNKGNFPGRFSGRQFSNSRSEMNVSTLELGDSALYLCASTYRGMDNEKLFFGSGTQLSVL.

The chain joins TRBV7-9 to TRBJ1-1; TRBD1 is a possible D gene (5 bases). Germline CDR1 and CDR2: SEHNR and FQNEAQ (reference sequence). This CDR3 spans 14 amino acids. The V end lost 1 base, the J end lost 4 bases, and 10 bases lay between the germline ends. The CDR3 is CASSLGAGPTEAFF. DNA of the CDR3: TGTGCCAGCAGCTTAGGTGCGGGGCCCACTGAAGCTTTCTTT.

This rearrangement joins TRBV19 to TRBJ2-3; 8 bases line up with TRBD1. Germline V lookup: CDR1 LNHDA, CDR2 SQIVND (reference sequence). The CDR3 extends over 15 amino acids. The J segment lost 2 bases and the V segment lost 3 bases, leaving 4 bases of the junction unmatched. In DNA, the CDR3 is TGTGCCAGTAGTATCGGCAGGGGGCCCACAGATACGCAGTATTTT. This encodes CASSIGRGPTDTQYF.

This rearrangement joins TRBV5-4 to TRBJ2-3; no clear D. CDR3 length equals 15 residues. Per the germline V gene, CDR1 is SGHNT and CDR2 is YYREEE (reference sequence). Trimming stripped 3 bases from V and 0 bases from J, with 11 bases between. The CDR3 reads CASSSFHSSTDTQYF. CDR3 nucleotide sequence: TGTGCCAGCAGCTCTTTCCACAGCAGCACAGATACGCAGTATTTT.

The J gene is TRBJ1-6, the V gene TRBV7-2; TRBD1 aligns across 10 bases. This CDR3 spans 18 amino acids. Losses at the gene ends were 1 base for V and 5 bases for J; bases not matched to a gene: 8. Per germline, CDR1 SGHTA and CDR2 FQGNSA. In DNA form, the CDR3 reads TGTGCCAGCAGCTTAGGAAGACAGGGGGCTTCCAATAATTCACCCCTCCACTTT. Protein sequence: CASSLGRQGASNNSPLHF.

As for this clone: The sample contains more than one DNA sequence encoding this CDR3. J is TRBJ2-3 and V is TRBV5-1, with 7 nucleotides matching TRBD2. V gave up 2 bases and J gave up 2 bases; unmatched junction bases: 2. This CDR3 region has 14 residues. Germline V gene data show CDR1 as SGHRS and CDR2 as YFSETQ. CDR3 sequence (DNA): TGCGCCAGCAGCTTTAGCGGGCTCACAGATACGCAGTATTTT. This gives the protein CASSFSGLTDTQYF. Full variable domain (missing parts from reference TRBV5-1 and TRBJ2-3): KAGVTQTPRYLIKTRGQQVTLSCSPISGHRSVSWYQQTPGQGLQFLFEYFSETQRNKGNFPGRFSGRQFSNSRSEMNVSTLELGDSALYLCASSFSGLTDTQYFGPGTRLTVL.

V and J are TRBV5-1 and TRBJ1-3, with 7 bases that match TRBD1. V was pared by 4 bases and J by 4 bases, with 8 bases of the junction left unmatched. Germline loops: CDR1 SGHRS, CDR2 YFSETQ. The CDR3 sequence is 15 residues long. CDR3 bases: TGCGCCAGCAGCCGGGAGACAGGGTCCGGAAACACCATATATTTT. This encodes CASSRETGSGNTIYF. The whole variable domain, filled in from reference TRBV5-1 and TRBJ1-3, reads KAGVTQTPRYLIKTRGQQVTLSCSPISGHRSVSWYQQTPGQGLQFLFEYFSETQRNKGNFPGRFSGRQFSNSRSEMNVSTLELGDSALYLCASSRETGSGNTIYFGEGSWLTVV.

V is TRBV5-1 and J is TRBJ2-7, with 8 bases aligning to TRBD1. After removal of 0 bases from V and 4 bases from J, the junction contained 3 bases not matched to a gene. Germline values: CDR1 SGHRS, CDR2 YFSETQ. The length of the CDR3 is 14 residues. CDR3 in amino acids: CASSLAQGAYEQYF. In DNA form, the CDR3 reads TGCGCCAGCAGCTTGGCGCAGGGGGCATACGAGCAGTACTTC.

This rearrangement joins TRBV7-6 to TRBJ1-2; the D is unclear. The length of the CDR3 is 14 residues. Trimming removed 0 bases from V and 3 bases from J, with 8 bases in between. Germline assignment: CDR1 SGHVS and CDR2 FNYEAQ. CDR3 protein: CASSLAAQDYGYTF. The CDR3 DNA reads TGTGCCAGCAGCTTAGCGGCGCAGGACTATGGCTACACCTTC.